This T cell receptor (beta chain) was sequenced in a study of Ad26.COV2.S vaccination and SARS-CoV-2 variants. Study details: Once, or twice with 56 days between doses, Ad26.COV2.S was given intramuscularly. Study outcomes and limitations: Analyses that measured TCR breadth and depth may have underestimated total T cell responses.

The table came from immunoSEQ multiplex PCR; TCRdb's copy has only in-frame clones and leaves some out. Of 360,000 or so clones listed, around nine tenths are singletons. Treatment described: around 19 received Ad26.COV2.S at low or high dose, single or two shots; about five received placebo; per-sample allocation not given. Samples came from day 63 after the first vaccine or placebo injection. Based in Boston, the donor was an adult of 18-55 years. In regard to this clone: What it binds is unknown.

The sample here was peripheral blood, taken in a trial of Ad26.COV2.S vaccine versus placebo. The receptor was isolated from a person aged 18-65 years who received the Ad26.COV2.S COVID-19 vaccine or a placebo.

The CDR3 reads CASSFLGGRLGTEAFF. The CDR3 DNA sequence: TGTGCCAGCAGCTTCCTGGGGGGCAGGTTGGGCACTGAAGCTTTCTTT. The rearrangement joins TRBV7-8 to TRBJ1-1; D might be TRBD1 (6 bases). CDR3 length: 16 residues. The V and J ends lost 3 bases and 4 bases respectively, with 18 bases between them. CDR1 SGHVS and CDR2 FQNEAQ come from the germline V gene.